A few counts support the clone carrying this T cell receptor (beta chain). These data are taken from a study of blood T cell repertoires in COVID-19. The protocol was immunoSEQ multiplex PCR, while the TCRdb copy is restricted to in-frame clones and leaves out a portion. The table records about 80,000 clones, roughly 85% of them present only once. Trimming left V 1 base short and J 0 bases short, with 10 bases between. Per the germline V gene, CDR1 is MNHNS and CDR2 is SASEGT. This CDR3 comprises 16 residues. The clonotype was recovered from a man over 45 with COVID-19, enrolled during active disease. Sequenced material: peripheral blood. The V and J genes are TRBV6-1 and TRBJ1-3; tentatively, D is TRBD1 (5 bases). The CDR3 sequence is CASSEGQLVSGNTIYF. CDR3 nucleotides: TGTGCCAGCAGTGAAGGACAGCTCGTCTCTGGAAACACCATATATTTT.